The 27 T cell receptor beta chains below were found in one sample sequenced in a study of T cells in Graves' hyperthyroidism and ophthalmopathy. There were TCR beta CDR3 regions amplified from RNA transcripts. TCR CDR3 regions were first amplified by RT-PCR with HTBI primers. TCRdb recomputed calls from the multiplex PCR reads with MiXCR, one row per CDR3 protein. Among about 320,000 distinct CDR3 sequences, 15% to 20% were seen once, and the ten largest hold roughly 33%. The specimen was blood. Receptors were obtained from a man aged 25-40 years with Graves' hyperthyroidism.

This clonotype was detected many times. The chain couples TRBV2 to TRBJ2-3; D possibly corresponds to TRBD2 (6 bases). The V and J ends lost 8 bases and 4 bases respectively, with 10 bases between them. The length of the CDR3 is 12 residues. CDR1 is SNHLY, CDR2 FYNNEI, per germline. The CDR3 sequence: CASAERADTQYF. CDR3 bases: TGTGCCAGCGCGGAGCGGGCAGATACGCAGTATTTT.

At least ten counts were recorded for this clonotype. The V call is TRBV27, the J call TRBJ2-7, with D possibly TRBD1 on 5 matching bases. The V and J ends lost 2 bases and 1 base respectively, with 21 bases between them. CDR3 length: 18 residues. Germline CDR1 is MNHEY and CDR2 is SMNVEV (reference sequence). CDR3 protein: CASSLPNHNPQASYEQYF. CDR3 DNA sequence: TGTGCCAGCAGTTTACCGAACCACAATCCACAGGCATCCTACGAGCAGTACTTC.

This sequence joins TRBV12-3 or TRBV12-4 and TRBJ1-1, with unresolved D. Trimming left V 1 base short and J 0 bases short, with 9 bases between. This CDR3 is 15 amino acids long. The CDR3, as DNA: TGTGCCAGCAGTTTAGGGCCGTATATGAACACTGAAGCTTTCTTT. This translates into CASSLGPYMNTEAFF.

This clonotype showed up just a few times. The rearrangement links TRBV20-1 to TRBJ2-7; D is undetermined. With 3 bases removed from V and 6 bases from J, the gap between germline ends came to 0 bases. The CDR3 has 8 amino acids. Germline lookup yields CDR1 DFQATT and CDR2 SNEGSKA (reference sequence). CDR3 DNA: TGCAGTGCTAGCGAGCAGTACTTC. Its translation is CSASEQYF.

This clonotype was observed at least ten times. This rearrangement joins TRBV7-9 to TRBJ1-5; D gene unclear. The V end was cut by 1 base, the J end by 5 bases, with 3 bases between. Germline lookup yields CDR1 SEHNR and CDR2 FQNEAQ (reference sequence). The CDR3 has 12 amino acids. This chain's CDR3 is CASSLDDQPQHF. The CDR3 nucleotides read TGTGCCAGCAGCTTAGATGATCAGCCCCAGCATTTT. The whole variable domain, remainder taken from reference TRBV7-9 and TRBJ1-5, is DTGVSQNPRHKITKRGQNVTFRCDPISEHNRLYWYRQTLGQGPEFLTYFQNEAQLEKSRLLSDRFSAERPKGSFSTLEIQRTEQGDSAMYLCASSLDDQPQHFGDGTRLSIL.

On this clonotype: With a much larger clone just one base away, this may be a read error. J is TRBJ2-5 and V is TRBV5-1; TRBD1 aligns across 7 bases. The germline gives CDR1 SGHRS, CDR2 YFSETQ. Trimming cost V 3 bases and J 5 bases; bases outside gene matches: 10. The CDR3 sequence is 15 residues long. CDR3 DNA sequence: TGCGCCAGCAGCTGGGAAGACAGGGCCCGGGAGACCCAGTACTTC. Residues: CASSWEDRARETQYF.

The sample holds many counts of this clonotype. V and J are TRBV4-1 and TRBJ2-7; D perhaps matches TRBD1 (5 bases). The CDR3 extends over 15 amino acids. The V end was cut by 1 base, the J end by 2 bases, with 12 bases between. Germline loops: CDR1 MGHRA, CDR2 YSYEKL. In DNA, the CDR3 is TGCGCCAGCAGCCAAGGTTACAGGTTACCCTACGAGCAGTACTTC. The encoded protein is CASSQGYRLPYEQYF.

This clonotype turned up a few times. V usage is TRBV5-1 and J usage is TRBJ1-6; 7 positions match TRBD1. Germline loops: CDR1 SGHRS, CDR2 YFSETQ. The trim removed 4 bases at V and 10 bases at J, leaving 17 bases unmatched. CDR3 length equals 17 residues. The CDR3 is CASSQGVTTGVDSPLHF. As DNA, the CDR3 is TGCGCCAGCAGCCAGGGGGTCACGACGGGCGTGGACTCACCCCTCCACTTT. The full variable domain, rest sourced from reference TRBV5-1 and TRBJ1-6, is KAGVTQTPRYLIKTRGQQVTLSCSPISGHRSVSWYQQTPGQGLQFLFEYFSETQRNKGNFPGRFSGRQFSNSRSEMNVSTLELGDSALYLCASSQGVTTGVDSPLHFGNGTRLTVT.

This clonotype was detected ten times or more. The V call is TRBV28, the J call TRBJ2-7, with D tentatively TRBD1 or TRBD2 (5 bases each). The CDR3 loop spans 15 amino acids. The germline gives CDR1 MDHEN, CDR2 SYDVKM. Trimming took 6 bases from V and 4 from J, leaving 19 bases between them. This chain's CDR3 is CASSVTGATGYEQYF. The CDR3 coding sequence is TGTGCCAGCAGCGTTACAGGAGCAACGGGGTACGAGCAGTACTTC.

CDR3 residues: CASSSDSGSNQPQHF. The CDR3 DNA follows: TGCGCCAGCAGCTCGGACAGCGGCTCGAATCAGCCCCAGCATTTT. The chain uses TRBV5-1 and TRBJ1-5; a weak D match, TRBD1 (6 bases). The CDR3 is 15 residues long. CDR1 and CDR2 from the germline V gene are SGHRS and YFSETQ. Trimming cost V 3 bases and J 4 bases, with 14 bases left between them.

A remark on this clonotype: The limits of the CDR3 on the DNA are not certain, so only TCRdb's listed CDR3 is given. CDR3 loop: CASSFYICSASWGGWTHEQYF. The chain couples TRBV11-3 to TRBJ2-7; the D call TRBD1 from the table was never checked on the DNA. Looked up from germline, CDR1 is SGHNT and CDR2 is YENEEA. From its first to its last residue, the CDR3 has 21 amino acids.

A few counts support this clonotype. V gene TRBV7-6 combines with J gene TRBJ2-2; TRBD1 agrees at 7 bases. The CDR3 contains 15 residues. With 3 bases clipped from V and 2 bases from J, the junction kept 3 bases outside the gene matches. The germline CDR1 and CDR2 sequences are SGHVS and FNYEAQ. The CDR3 sequence: CASSLGQLNTGELFF. The CDR3 region has the DNA TGTGCCAGCAGCTTGGGACAGTTAAACACCGGGGAGCTGTTTTTT.

The sample holds many counts of this clonotype. The chain recombines TRBV18 with TRBJ1-5; TRBD1 aligns across 10 bases. The CDR3 consists of 14 residues. Germline CDR1 reads KGHSH; CDR2 reads LQKENI. The trim removed 3 bases at V and 6 bases at J, leaving 2 bases unmatched. The CDR3: CASSPGQGPQPQHF. The CDR3 DNA sequence: TGTGCCAGCTCACCGGGACAGGGGCCTCAGCCCCAGCATTTT.

This clonotype was seen ten or more times. The J gene is TRBJ1-1, the V gene TRBV11-2; TRBD1 matches 7 bases. The CDR3 length is 15 residues. The junction had 10 bases not matched to a gene; V was cut back by 6 bases and J by 3 bases. Looked up from germline, CDR1 is SGHAT and CDR2 is FQNNGV. Here the CDR3 reads CASRPVTGVHTEAFF. CDR3 DNA: TGTGCCAGCAGGCCTGTCACAGGGGTACACACTGAAGCTTTCTTT. The full variable domain, in which reference TRBV11-2 and TRBJ1-1 provide the parts outside the CDR3, is EAGVAQSPRYKIIEKRQSVAFWCNPISGHATLYWYQQILGQGPKLLIQFQNNGVVDDSQLPKDRFSAERLKGVDSTLKIQPAKLEDSAVYLCASRPVTGVHTEAFFGQGTRLTVV.

This clonotype was seen only a few times. The chain uses TRBV5-1 and TRBJ2-5; D perhaps matches TRBD2 (5 bases). CDR3 length: 13 residues. V was pared by 6 bases and J by 7 bases, with 16 bases between. The germline CDR1 and CDR2 sequences are SGHRS and YFSETQ. CDR3 nucleotide sequence: TGCGCCAGCAATCCCAACAGTGAGGGGACCCAGTACTTC. Translated: CASNPNSEGTQYF.

The rearrangement uses TRBV19 and TRBJ2-2, with D perhaps being TRBD1 or TRBD2 (6 bases each). The CDR3 extends over 15 amino acids. The V end was cut by 3 bases, the J end by 6 bases, with 14 bases between. The germline gives CDR1 LNHDA, CDR2 SQIVND (reference sequence). CDR3 sequence reads: CASSINGGRPGELFF. The CDR3 DNA reads TGTGCCAGTAGTATTAATGGGGGGCGTCCCGGGGAGCTGTTTTTT.

This clonotype has at least ten counts. This chain links TRBV9 with TRBJ2-2; D unclear. The CDR3 covers 18 residues. Germline V gives CDR1 SGDLS, CDR2 YYNGEE. V was cut by 0 bases and J by 2 bases, with 17 bases left in between. The CDR3 nucleotides read TGTGCCAGCAGCGTAGGTTATGTTGTGATGAAAAACACCGGGGAGCTGTTTTTT. Translation gives CASSVGYVVMKNTGELFF.

This clonotype was recorded many times. This chain joins TRBV2 and TRBJ1-5; 8 bases map to TRBD1. The germline gives CDR1 SNHLY, CDR2 FYNNEI. CDR3 length equals 18 residues. Trimming cost V 6 bases and J 0 bases; bases outside gene matches: 13. DNA for the CDR3: TGTGCCAGCAGCGCCGGGACAGGTTCCTTATATAGCAATCAGCCCCAGCATTTT. Translated, it gives CASSAGTGSLYSNQPQHF.

In its sample, this clonotype was seen many times. This chain uses TRBV7-9 with TRBJ1-1, with D possibly TRBD1 on 5 matching bases. The germline V and J ends were trimmed by 2 bases and 4 bases, with 11 bases remaining between them. The CDR3 extends over 14 amino acids. Germline CDR1 is SEHNR and CDR2 is FQNEAQ (reference sequence). The CDR3 here is CASSLILGLTEAFF. CDR3 nucleotides: TGTGCCAGCAGCTTAATTTTGGGGCTCACTGAAGCTTTCTTT. The full variable domain, rest sourced from reference TRBV7-9 and TRBJ1-1, is DTGVSQNPRHKITKRGQNVTFRCDPISEHNRLYWYRQTLGQGPEFLTYFQNEAQLEKSRLLSDRFSAERPKGSFSTLEIQRTEQGDSAMYLCASSLILGLTEAFFGQGTRLTVV.

This clonotype was counted ten times or more. The chain recombines TRBV9 with TRBJ1-1, with a possible D match to TRBD1 (5 bases). Germline CDR1 SGDLS, CDR2 YYNGEE. The V gene lost 0 bases and the J gene lost 5 bases, with 11 bases spanning the gap. This CDR3 is built from 14 residues. The CDR3 loop is CASSVEGKGTEAFF. Written as DNA, the CDR3 is TGTGCCAGCAGCGTAGAGGGGAAGGGGACTGAAGCTTTCTTT.

This clonotype was recorded at least ten times. An end of the junction does not agree with germline; a read error may underlie this. This chain connects TRBV3-1 to TRBJ2-2; TRBD2 might be the D (5 bases). The CDR3 loop spans 14 amino acids. CDR1 LGHDT and CDR2 YNNKEL come from the germline V gene (reference sequence). CDR3 sequence (DNA): TGTGCCAGCAGGCAAGCGGCCCACACCGGGGAGCTGTTTTTT. Its protein product is CASRQAAHTGELFF.

This clonotype was detected many times. The chain has TRBV3-1 and TRBJ1-1; D perhaps matches TRBD1 (5 bases). The CDR3 contains 11 residues. Deletions cut 4 bases from V and 7 bases from J, with 7 bases between. In germline, CDR1 is LGHDT, CDR2 YNNKEL (reference sequence). The CDR3 loop is CASSRQSEAFF. As DNA, the CDR3 is TGTGCCAGCAGCCGACAGAGTGAAGCTTTCTTT.

This clonotype was counted at least ten times. The J gene is TRBJ2-3, the V gene TRBV28; tentatively, D is TRBD2 (5 bases). There are 14 residues in the CDR3. The V end lost 5 bases, the J end lost 6 bases, and 15 bases lay between the germline ends. Germline CDR1 is MDHEN and CDR2 is SYDVKM. The CDR3, as DNA: TGTGCCAGCAGTCCCGGTGAGGGTATCGATACGCAGTATTTT. Its translation: CASSPGEGIDTQYF.

This clonotype was seen more than once but under ten times. This sequence joins TRBV19 and TRBJ2-1; D call uncertain. Trimming shortened V by 0 bases and J by 0 bases, and 9 bases separated the two germline ends. Germline values: CDR1 LNHDA, CDR2 SQIVND (reference sequence). There are 16 residues in the CDR3. The CDR3 bases are TGTGCCAGTAGTATAGATACGGAGAGCTCCTACAATGAGCAGTTCTTC. Translation: CASSIDTESSYNEQFF. Full variable domain (rest looked up from reference TRBV19 and TRBJ2-1): DGGITQSPKYLFRKEGQNVTLSCEQNLNHDAMYWYRQDPGQGLRLIYYSQIVNDFQKGDIAEGYSVSREKKESFPLTVTSAQKNPTAFYLCASSIDTESSYNEQFFGPGTRLTVL.

This clonotype showed up many times. The rearrangement links TRBV10-3 to TRBJ2-7; 7 bases map to TRBD1. CDR3 length: 12 amino acids. The ends lost 6 bases at V and 1 base at J; junction bases unmatched: 0. Germline V gives CDR1 ENHRY, CDR2 SYGVKD. The CDR3 is CAIRGQSYEQYF. The CDR3 region has the DNA TGTGCCATCAGGGGACAGTCCTACGAGCAGTACTTC.

The CDR3 DNA follows: TGTGCCAGCAGCTTAGAGGGCGGGAGGAGGAAAGCTGGGGCCAACGTCCTGACTTTC. Its protein is CASSLEGGRRKAGANVLTF. The rearrangement joins TRBV7-6 to TRBJ2-6; 8 bases fit TRBD2. The germline V gene encodes CDR1 SGHVS and CDR2 FNYEAQ. J gave up 2 bases and V 1 base, and 10 bases lay outside the gene matches. There are 19 residues in the CDR3.

In its sample, this clonotype was seen many times. The V call is TRBV27, the J call TRBJ2-1; TRBD2 matches 10 bases. This CDR3 is 19 amino acids long. Looked up from germline, CDR1 is MNHEY and CDR2 is SMNVEV (reference sequence). J lost 1 base, V lost 4 bases, and 13 bases had no gene match. Here the CDR3 reads CASSSERASGSKSYNEQFF. In DNA, the CDR3 is TGTGCCAGCAGTTCGGAGCGGGCTAGCGGGAGTAAGTCCTACAATGAGCAGTTCTTC.